Given below is one T cell receptor beta chain in context. The data belong to a study of blood T cell repertoires in COVID-19. About the research overall: Acute and convalescent COVID-19 specimens originated in the United States, Italy and Spain. PBMCs, B-cell-depleted T cells, or T cells provided the cDNA or gDNA that made up the material.

Germline V gene data show CDR1 as MNHEY and CDR2 as SMNVEV (reference sequence). V was trimmed by 5 bases and J by 3 bases, leaving 10 bases between them. CDR3 length: 13 residues. Participants came from fewer than 25 US areas, aged roughly 18 to 100 years. Source study methods: Reference gene primer amplification yielded estimated nucleated cell counts. Only in-frame clones appear in the TCRdb table, and some are missing; sequencing was by immunoSEQ multiplex PCR. V and J calls and clone size are copied from that table; D and trimming were computed from the DNA. The data contain approximately 180,000 clones, roughly 87% of them seen just once; the ten biggest clones take up 1% to 1.5%.

Sequenced input: PBMCs or T cells enriched from blood (not recorded which). The J gene is TRBJ1-1, the V gene TRBV27; D is unresolved. The sequence came from a human donor with acute COVID-19. The donor label of this sample is uncertain. As DNA, the CDR3 is TGTGCCAGCAGTCGGGAACGGGACACTGAAGCTTTCTTT. It yields the protein CASSRERDTEAFF.